A single sample gave rise to the 6 T cell receptor beta chains below, sequenced in a study of T cells after yellow fever vaccination. Each CDR3 protein gets one entry after TCRdb re-called the 5' RACE reads with MiXCR. The sample lists 25,000 to 35,000 distinct CDR3 sequences, approximately 6.5% seen once, with roughly 25% in the top ten. The material sequenced was PBMCs, either bulk or a sorted T-cell subset (CD4+, CD8+, memory, or dextramer-sorted; not recorded which), taken on the day of the yellow fever booster vaccination. The receptors were sampled from a man aged 25 to 40 who received the YFV17D yellow fever vaccine.

This clonotype showed up just a few times. The chain combines TRBV5-4 with TRBJ2-7; D possibly matches TRBD1 or TRBD2 (5 bases each). Germline values: CDR1 SGHNT, CDR2 YYREEE (reference sequence). There are 16 residues in the CDR3. V dropped 2 bases and J dropped 0 bases, with 15 bases sitting between them. CDR3 protein: CASSFGQDYISYEQYF. DNA of the CDR3: TGTGCCAGCAGCTTTGGACAAGACTATATCTCCTACGAGCAGTACTTC.

Many counts were recorded for this clonotype. This chain uses TRBV5-8 with TRBJ2-1; TRBD1 agrees at 7 bases. The CDR3 runs to 17 residues. Germline loops: CDR1 SGHTS, CDR2 YDEGEE. With 4 bases clipped from V and 3 bases from J, the junction kept 13 bases outside the gene matches. The CDR3 DNA reads as TGTGCCAGCAGCCCTGGGACAGCAAGTTTGGGCTACAATGAGCAGTTCTTC. It yields the protein CASSPGTASLGYNEQFF.

This clonotype was seen many times. The chain links TRBV18 to TRBJ2-1; D is unclear. The CDR3 runs to 12 residues. Germline loops: CDR1 KGHSH, CDR2 LQKENI. Trimming cost V 6 bases and J 3 bases, with 6 bases left between them. The CDR3 DNA sequence: TGTGCCAGCTCGCCAGACTACAATGAGCAGTTCTTC. Amino acids: CASSPDYNEQFF.

Ten or more counts support this clonotype. The chain combines TRBV12-3 or TRBV12-4 with TRBJ1-2; D possibly corresponds to TRBD1 (5 bases). CDR3 length: 13 amino acids. The V gene lost 7 bases and the J gene lost 7 bases, with 16 bases spanning the gap. The CDR3 sequence: CASNSGPGGGYTF. The CDR3 nucleotides are TGTGCCAGCAACTCGGGGCCGGGCGGTGGCTACACCTTC.

This chain uses TRBV7-2 with TRBJ2-3; 7 bases are a match to TRBD2. Germline V lookup: CDR1 SGHTA, CDR2 FQGNSA. V gave up 5 bases and J gave up 3 bases; unmatched junction bases: 8. The CDR3 has 15 residues. This CDR3 is CASSRPGLMTDTQYF. The CDR3 nucleotides read TGTGCCAGCAGCAGACCGGGACTAATGACAGATACGCAGTATTTT.

About this clonotype: A read error may explain this, as a much larger clone is one base away. The chain carries TRBV20-1 and TRBJ2-3; D uncertain. The CDR3 loop spans 16 amino acids. Germline V gene data show CDR1 as DFQATT and CDR2 as SNEGSKA (reference sequence). For the CDR3, the DNA is TGCAGTTCTAGGTCGGCTGTTATTACTTACACAGATACGCAGTATTTT. It codes for CSSRSAVITYTDTQYF.